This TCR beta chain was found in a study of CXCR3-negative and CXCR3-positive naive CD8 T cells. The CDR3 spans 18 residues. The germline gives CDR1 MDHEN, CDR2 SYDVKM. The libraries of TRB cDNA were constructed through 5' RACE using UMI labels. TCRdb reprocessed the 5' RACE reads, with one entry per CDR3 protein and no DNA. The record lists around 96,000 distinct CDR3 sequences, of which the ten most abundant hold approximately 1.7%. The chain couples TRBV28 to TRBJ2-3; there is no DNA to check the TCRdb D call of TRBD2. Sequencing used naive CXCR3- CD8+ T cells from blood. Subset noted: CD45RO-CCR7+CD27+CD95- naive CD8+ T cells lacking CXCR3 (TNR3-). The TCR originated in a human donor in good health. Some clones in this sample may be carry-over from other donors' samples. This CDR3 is CASSLTSGDAPSTDTQYF.